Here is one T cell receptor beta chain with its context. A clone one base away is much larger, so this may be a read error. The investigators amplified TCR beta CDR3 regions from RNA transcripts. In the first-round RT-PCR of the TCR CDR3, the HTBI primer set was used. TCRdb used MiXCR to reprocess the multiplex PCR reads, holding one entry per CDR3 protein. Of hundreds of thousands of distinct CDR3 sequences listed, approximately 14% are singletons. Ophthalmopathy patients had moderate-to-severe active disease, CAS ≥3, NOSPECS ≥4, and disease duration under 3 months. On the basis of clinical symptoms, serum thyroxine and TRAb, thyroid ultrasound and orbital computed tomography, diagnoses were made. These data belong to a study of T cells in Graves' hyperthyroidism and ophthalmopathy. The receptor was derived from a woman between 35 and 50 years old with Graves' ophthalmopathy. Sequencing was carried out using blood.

The CDR3 loop reads CASSLRGGPHTEAFF. CDR3 coding DNA: TGTGCCAGCAGTTTAAGGGGGGGGCCCCACACTGAAGCTTTCTTT. J is TRBJ1-1 and V is TRBV28, with D maybe TRBD1 (6 bases). The CDR3 totals 15 residues. Germline V gives CDR1 MDHEN, CDR2 SYDVKM. The V end lost 2 bases, the J end lost 3 bases, and 13 bases lay between the germline ends.